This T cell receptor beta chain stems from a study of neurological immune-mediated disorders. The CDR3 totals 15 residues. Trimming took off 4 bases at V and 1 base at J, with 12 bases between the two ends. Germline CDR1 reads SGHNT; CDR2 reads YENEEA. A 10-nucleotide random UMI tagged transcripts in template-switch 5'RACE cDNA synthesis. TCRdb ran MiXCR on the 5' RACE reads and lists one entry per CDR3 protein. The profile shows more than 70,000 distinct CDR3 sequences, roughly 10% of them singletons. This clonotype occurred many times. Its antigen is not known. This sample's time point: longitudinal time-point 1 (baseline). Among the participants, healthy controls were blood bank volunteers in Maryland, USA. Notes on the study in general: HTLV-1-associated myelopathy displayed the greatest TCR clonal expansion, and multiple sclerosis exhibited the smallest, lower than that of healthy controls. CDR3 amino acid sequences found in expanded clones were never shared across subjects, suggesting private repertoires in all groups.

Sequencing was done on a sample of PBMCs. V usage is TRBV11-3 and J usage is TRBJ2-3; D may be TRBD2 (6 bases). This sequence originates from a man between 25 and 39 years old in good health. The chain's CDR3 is CASSSEGLGTDTQYF. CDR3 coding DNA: TGTGCCAGCAGCTCGGAGGGCCTTGGCACAGATACGCAGTATTTT.